The 6 T cell receptor beta chains given below trace back to one sample, sequenced in a study of T cells in Graves' hyperthyroidism and ophthalmopathy. Amplification yielded TCR beta CDR3 regions, with RNA transcripts as the source. Using the HTBI primer set, a first-round RT-PCR was run on the TCR CDR3. TCRdb reanalysed the multiplex PCR reads using MiXCR and keeps one entry per CDR3 protein. This sample carries some 580,000 distinct CDR3 sequences, around 16% of them seen once, and the ten largest clones take 2.5% to 4%. Sample: blood. The receptors were gathered from a woman between 40 and 55 years old with Graves' ophthalmopathy.

With regard to this clonotype: The CDR3 does not end in the conserved phenylalanine or tryptophan, so this is likely a read error. The chain joins TRBV2 to TRBJ1-5; no clear D. V lost 4 bases and J 5 bases, leaving 12 bases between the germline ends. The germline gives CDR1 SNHLY, CDR2 FYNNEI. The CDR3 loop spans 14 amino acids. The CDR3 sequence is CASSVGVVDQPQHL. The CDR3 DNA reads TGTGCCAGCAGTGTCGGAGTAGTAGATCAGCCCCAGCATCTT.

The CDR3 loop reads CASSLVAAGGTQYF. The CDR3 DNA reads TGCGCCAGCAGCTTGGTAGCGGCTGGGGGGACCCAGTACTTC. The V and J genes are TRBV5-1 and TRBJ2-5, with a weak D call TRBD2 (6 bases). Germline values: CDR1 SGHRS, CDR2 YFSETQ. The CDR3 loop spans 14 amino acids. V was trimmed by 0 bases and J by 7 bases, leaving 13 bases between them. The full variable domain, its missing parts supplied by reference TRBV5-1 and TRBJ2-5, is KAGVTQTPRYLIKTRGQQVTLSCSPISGHRSVSWYQQTPGQGLQFLFEYFSETQRNKGNFPGRFSGRQFSNSRSEMNVSTLELGDSALYLCASSLVAAGGTQYFGPGTRLLVL.

This chain connects TRBV28 to TRBJ2-7; no reliable D call. Germline CDR1 MDHEN, CDR2 SYDVKM. The CDR3 is 15 amino acids. Trimming cost V 3 bases and J 5 bases, with 17 bases left between them. Here the CDR3 DNA reads TGTGCCAGCAGTTTCCACGGGTTAGCATGGCACGAGCAGTACTTC. It codes for CASSFHGLAWHEQYF. Using reference TRBV28 and TRBJ2-7 for the parts outside the CDR3, the full variable domain is DVKVTQSSRYLVKRTGEKVFLECVQDMDHENMFWYRQDPGLGLRLIYFSYDVKMKEKGDIPEGYSVSREKKERFSLILESASTNQTSMYLCASSFHGLAWHEQYFGPGTRLTVT.

V is TRBV19 and J is TRBJ1-5; TRBD1 matches at 8 bases. Germline CDR1 is LNHDA and CDR2 is SQIVND (reference sequence). The CDR3 is 13 amino acids. J lost 5 bases, V lost 11 bases, and 8 bases had no gene match. CDR3 sequence (DNA): TGTGCCGTTCGACAGGGGAGCGATCAGCCCCAGCATTTT. It translates to CAVRQGSDQPQHF. Complete variable domain (other parts from reference TRBV19 and TRBJ1-5): DGGITQSPKYLFRKEGQNVTLSCEQNLNHDAMYWYRQDPGQGLRLIYYSQIVNDFQKGDIAEGYSVSREKKESFPLTVTSAQKNPTAFYLCAVRQGSDQPQHFGDGTRLSIL.

This clonotype has ten or more counts. The chain recombines TRBV18 with TRBJ1-5; D unresolved. The germline CDR1 and CDR2 sequences are KGHSH and LQKENI. The CDR3 is 14 residues long. V was cut by 6 bases and J by 2 bases, with 11 bases left in between. The CDR3 here is CASSEGWGNQPQHF. CDR3 coding DNA: TGTGCCAGCTCCGAGGGTTGGGGCAATCAGCCCCAGCATTTT. Looking up the rest from reference TRBV18 and TRBJ1-5 gives the full variable domain: NAGVMQNPRHLVRRRGQEARLRCSPMKGHSHVYWYRQLPEEGLKFMVYLQKENIIDESGMPKERFSAEFPKEGPSILRIQQVVRGDSAAYFCASSEGWGNQPQHFGDGTRLSIL.

This clonotype was observed at least ten times. The chain uses TRBV28 and TRBJ1-1; D possibly corresponds to TRBD1 (6 bases). The CDR3 runs to 11 residues. V dropped 4 bases and J dropped 12 bases, with 12 bases sitting between them. Germline V gives CDR1 MDHEN, CDR2 SYDVKM. This CDR3 reads CASSSPGTTFF. CDR3 DNA sequence: TGTGCCAGCAGTTCCCCCGGGACAACTTTCTTT.